This TCR beta chain was obtained from a study of T-cell reconstitution after alpha-beta-depleted transplantation in children. Germline loops: CDR1 MNHEY, CDR2 SVGAGI. V shed 7 bases, J shed 3 bases, and the junction held 8 bases outside the gene matches. The CDR3 runs 15 residues. As it was prepared, the TCRbeta library received unique molecular identifiers. TCRdb reprocessed the PCR reads via MiXCR and lists one record per CDR3 protein. The sample lists 550,000 to 800,000 distinct CDR3 sequences, about an eighth seen once, with 0.75% to 0.85% in the top ten. This clonotype showed up many times. The sample consisted of PBMCs, taken before TCRalphabeta/CD19-depleted stem cell transplant. This rearrangement joins TRBV6-5 to TRBJ2-3, with TRBD2 identical over 9 bases. The clonotype comes from a girl aged 2 to 10 with congenital amegakaryocytic thrombocytopenia, due to receive a stem cell transplant. The DNA of the CDR3 is TGTGCCAGCACGTTTTTAGCGGGAGATACAGATACGCAGTATTTT. Its protein product is CASTFLAGDTDTQYF.